This TCR beta chain was identified during a study of blood T cells in healthy people across ages. Primers used in a second PCR of roughly 6 to 12 cycles were a sample-barcoded 5' primer and a J-beta primer mix. MiXCR, applied by TCRdb to the 5' RACE reads, yields one record per CDR3 protein. There are 650,000 to 800,000 distinct CDR3 sequences in the sample; 40% to 50% occur only once, and around 21% lies in the top ten. This clonotype was observed a handful of times. Material: blood. This clonotype was sampled from a man aged 55-75 years in good health.

CDR3 DNA: TGTGCCAGCAGCTCACCGGGACAGGGTGGCTACGAGCAGTTCTTC. It translates to CASSSPGQGGYEQFF. The chain joins TRBV7-2 to TRBJ2-1, with 9 bases aligning to TRBD1. CDR1 is SGHTA, CDR2 FQGNSA, per germline. CDR3 length: 15 residues. V was pared by 4 bases and J by 10 bases, with 11 bases of the junction left unmatched.